The clone carrying this T cell receptor beta chain has just a few counts. Antigen: not known. The sample comes from a study of shared clonotypes between healthy human individuals. At a deep level, the assay was run. Libraries were prepared by immunoSEQ multiplex PCR; TCRdb keeps only in-frame clonotypes and omits some of them. The table has nearly 1,000,000 clones, 76% seen once. Whole-study findings and limits: Non-shared clonotypes displayed generation probabilities falling below those of clonotypes present in all four donors.

CDR1 and CDR2 (germline): LNHDA, SQIVND (reference sequence). V lost 7 bases and J lost 7, with 10 bases in between. This CDR3 has 11 residues. The donors were all Caucasian adults (living in Nashville, Tennessee). Partitioning of CD4+ cells yielded a CD45RA+ naive subset and a CD45RA-negative memory subset. The specimen sequenced was memory CD4+ T cells sorted from blood. Regarding subset: CD45RA-negative fraction. The chain recombines TRBV19 with TRBJ1-1; D not resolved. The sequence derives from a man in his late teens or twenties in good health. The CDR3 bases are TGTGCCAGTAAATCCACGGTTGAAGCTTTCTTT. This codes for CASKSTVEAFF.